The following is a TCR beta chain sequence with its context. What it binds is unknown. This specimen comes from a study of long-term antiretroviral therapy in people with HIV. The study's findings and limits: Blood, drawn from about 2004 to 2018, may reflect older ART regimens.

Runs used v3.0 of the immunoSEQ assay and were done at survey level. The method was immunoSEQ multiplex PCR; TCRdb's version includes in-frame clones alone and lacks a portion of them. The data hold roughly 9,200 clones, with around 79% observed a single time. Trimming took off 0 bases at V and 2 bases at J, with 8 bases between the two ends. CDR1 is SGHRS and CDR2 is YFSETQ in the germline V gene. This CDR3 comprises 14 residues. This clonotype originated in a man aged 35-49 years with HIV. The sequenced sample was unsorted PBMCs, obtained 0.6 years before starting antiretroviral therapy. J is TRBJ1-1 and V is TRBV5-1; D unresolved. CDR3 protein: CASSLVRGNTEAFF. In nucleotides, the CDR3 is TGCGCCAGCAGCTTGGTTCGTGGAAACACTGAAGCTTTCTTT.